The TCR beta chain described here comes from a study of blood T cell repertoires in COVID-19. Turning to the study itself: The cDNA or gDNA used as material had been derived from T cells, B-cell-depleted T cells, or PBMCs.

Here immunoSEQ multiplex PCR was the method, and the copy in TCRdb shows in-frame clones only, minus some. The data show approximately 300,000 clones, nearly 90% seen once. The CDR3 is 15 amino acids. Germline V CDR1 and CDR2: SGHRS, YFSETQ. V trimming: 4 bases; J trimming: 6 bases; junction bases outside the gene matches: 7. The TCR was taken from a woman between 25 and 40 years old who had recovered from COVID-19. The specimen sequenced was PBMCs or T cells enriched from blood (not recorded which). The chain is built from TRBV5-1 and TRBJ2-4; 10 positions match TRBD1. CDR3 protein: CASSPGGQGRNIQYF. The CDR3 DNA sequence: TGCGCCAGCAGCCCTGGGGGACAGGGGAGAAACATTCAGTACTTC.